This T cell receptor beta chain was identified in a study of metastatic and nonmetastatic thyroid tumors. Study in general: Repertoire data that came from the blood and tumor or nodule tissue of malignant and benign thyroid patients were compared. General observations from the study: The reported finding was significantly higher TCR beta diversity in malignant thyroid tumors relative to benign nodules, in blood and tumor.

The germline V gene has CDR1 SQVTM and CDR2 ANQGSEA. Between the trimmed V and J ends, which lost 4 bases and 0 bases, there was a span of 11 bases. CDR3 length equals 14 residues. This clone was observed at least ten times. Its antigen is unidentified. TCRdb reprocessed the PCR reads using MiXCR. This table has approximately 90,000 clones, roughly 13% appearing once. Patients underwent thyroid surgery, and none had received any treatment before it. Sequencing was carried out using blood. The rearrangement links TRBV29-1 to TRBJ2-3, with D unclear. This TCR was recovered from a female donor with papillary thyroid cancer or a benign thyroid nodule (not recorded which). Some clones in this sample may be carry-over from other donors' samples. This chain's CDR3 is CSVVLFTSTDTQYF. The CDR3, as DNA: TGCAGCGTTGTGCTATTCACTAGCACAGATACGCAGTATTTT.